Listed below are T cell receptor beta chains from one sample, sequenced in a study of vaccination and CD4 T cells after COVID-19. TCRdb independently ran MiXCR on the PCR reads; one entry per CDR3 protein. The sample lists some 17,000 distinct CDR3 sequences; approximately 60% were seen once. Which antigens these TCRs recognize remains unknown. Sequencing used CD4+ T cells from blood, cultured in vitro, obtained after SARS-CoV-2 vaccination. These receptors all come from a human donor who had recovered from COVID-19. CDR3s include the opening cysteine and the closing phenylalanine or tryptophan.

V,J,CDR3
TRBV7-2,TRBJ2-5,CASSFSGRAGETQYF
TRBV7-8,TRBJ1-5,CASSLNEEGQGLGGNQPQHF
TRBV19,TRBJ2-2,CASNQGASGELFF
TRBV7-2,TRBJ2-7,CASSLGLQTYEQYF
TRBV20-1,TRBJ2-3,CSARDQIGGAADTQYF
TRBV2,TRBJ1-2,CASSEGRGDGYTF
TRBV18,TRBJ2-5,CASSPAGSQETQYF
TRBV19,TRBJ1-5,CASTAPQGLGNQPQHF
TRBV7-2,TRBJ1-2,CASSLVQAGHYGYTF
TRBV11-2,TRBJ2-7,CASSTSGGLYEQYF
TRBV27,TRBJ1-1,CASSFYTGGGGTEAFF
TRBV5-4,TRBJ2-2,CASSFQANTGELFF
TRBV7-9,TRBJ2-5,CASSLNFPPWGETQYF